Listed below are T cell receptor beta chains from one sample, sequenced in a study of blood T cells in healthy people across ages. Each CDR3 protein is one row after TCRdb ran MiXCR on the 5' RACE reads. The table includes 800,000 to 1,300,000 distinct CDR3 sequences, 20% to 25% detected once. The sample was also reused in another study, on T cells of mothers and their children.

Sequences were obtained from blood. The receptors originated from a girl aged 2 to 10 in good health. Both conserved end residues are part of each CDR3. Fields, in order: clone size, J gene, D gene, CDR3 length, V gene, CDR3 protein, CDR3 DNA. D genes are given only for firm matches. The size field is filled for only some rows; it gives once, few, many or a size class.

>-|TRBJ2-5|-|11|TRBV3-1
CASSQGTVEYF
TGTGCCAGCAGCCAAGGGACGGTAGAGTACTTC
>-|TRBJ2-3|-|14|TRBV7-3
CASSAYSLADTQYF
TGTGCCAGCAGCGCCTACTCATTGGCAGATACGCAGTATTTT
>-|TRBJ1-6|TRBD1|16|TRBV7-8
CASSFMTGGQDSPLHF
TGTGCCAGCAGCTTCATGACAGGGGGACAGGATTCACCCCTCCACTTT
>few|TRBJ1-4|-|18|TRBV6-1
CAGSESTQTRGTIGKLFF
TGTGCCGGCAGTGAGTCTACCCAAACCCGCGGGACAATAGGAAAACTGTTTTTT
>few|TRBJ2-3|TRBD2|16|TRBV20-1
CSARAGTSVSTDTQYF
TGCAGTGCTAGAGCCGGGACTAGCGTATCCACAGATACGCAGTATTTT
>-|TRBJ2-1|TRBD2|17|TRBV15
CATSRDAGLAAYNEQFF
TGTGCCACCAGCAGAGACGCGGGGCTAGCGGCCTACAATGAGCAGTTCTTC
>few|TRBJ2-7|-|16|TRBV4-1
CASSQDRAGTTYEQYF
TGCGCCAGCAGCCAAGATCGCGCAGGCACGACCTACGAGCAGTACTTC
>-|TRBJ2-4|TRBD2|15|TRBV2
CASSNSGGNKNIQYF
TGTGCCAGCAGTAATAGCGGGGGAAACAAAAACATTCAGTACTTC
>-|TRBJ1-2|-|12|TRBV20-1
CSALKGGYGYTF
TGCAGTGCGCTGAAAGGGGGCTATGGCTACACCTTC
>many|TRBJ2-7|-|13|TRBV2
CASSDGQSYEQYF
TGTGCCAGCAGTGACGGTCAGTCCTACGAGCAGTACTTC
>few|TRBJ2-7|-|13|TRBV6-6
CASSIGQIYEQYF
TGTGCCAGCAGTATCGGACAGATCTACGAGCAGTACTTC
>few|TRBJ2-4|TRBD1|18|TRBV4-1
CASRPTPMGQGLGNIQYF
TGCGCCAGCAGACCAACTCCGATGGGACAGGGTCTTGGAAACATTCAGTACTTC
>-|TRBJ2-4|TRBD1|14|TRBV7-2
CASSEGQGGSIQYF
TGTGCCAGTAGCGAGGGACAGGGCGGGAGCATTCAGTACTTC
>few|TRBJ1-3|-|11|TRBV29-1
CSVFAGNTIYF
TGCAGCGTTTTTGCGGGAAACACCATATATTTT
>-|TRBJ2-1|-|16|TRBV5-6
CASSLLFTSTYNEQFF
TGTGCCAGCAGCTTACTCTTTACCAGTACCTACAATGAGCAGTTCTTC
>few|TRBJ1-3|-|11|TRBV7-9
CASSRENTIYF
TGTGCCAGCAGCCGTGAGAACACCATATATTTT
>-|TRBJ2-3|-|18|TRBV7-3
CASSLRPGAASQADTQYF
TGTGCCAGCAGCTTACGGCCTGGGGCTGCCTCTCAGGCGGATACGCAGTATTTT